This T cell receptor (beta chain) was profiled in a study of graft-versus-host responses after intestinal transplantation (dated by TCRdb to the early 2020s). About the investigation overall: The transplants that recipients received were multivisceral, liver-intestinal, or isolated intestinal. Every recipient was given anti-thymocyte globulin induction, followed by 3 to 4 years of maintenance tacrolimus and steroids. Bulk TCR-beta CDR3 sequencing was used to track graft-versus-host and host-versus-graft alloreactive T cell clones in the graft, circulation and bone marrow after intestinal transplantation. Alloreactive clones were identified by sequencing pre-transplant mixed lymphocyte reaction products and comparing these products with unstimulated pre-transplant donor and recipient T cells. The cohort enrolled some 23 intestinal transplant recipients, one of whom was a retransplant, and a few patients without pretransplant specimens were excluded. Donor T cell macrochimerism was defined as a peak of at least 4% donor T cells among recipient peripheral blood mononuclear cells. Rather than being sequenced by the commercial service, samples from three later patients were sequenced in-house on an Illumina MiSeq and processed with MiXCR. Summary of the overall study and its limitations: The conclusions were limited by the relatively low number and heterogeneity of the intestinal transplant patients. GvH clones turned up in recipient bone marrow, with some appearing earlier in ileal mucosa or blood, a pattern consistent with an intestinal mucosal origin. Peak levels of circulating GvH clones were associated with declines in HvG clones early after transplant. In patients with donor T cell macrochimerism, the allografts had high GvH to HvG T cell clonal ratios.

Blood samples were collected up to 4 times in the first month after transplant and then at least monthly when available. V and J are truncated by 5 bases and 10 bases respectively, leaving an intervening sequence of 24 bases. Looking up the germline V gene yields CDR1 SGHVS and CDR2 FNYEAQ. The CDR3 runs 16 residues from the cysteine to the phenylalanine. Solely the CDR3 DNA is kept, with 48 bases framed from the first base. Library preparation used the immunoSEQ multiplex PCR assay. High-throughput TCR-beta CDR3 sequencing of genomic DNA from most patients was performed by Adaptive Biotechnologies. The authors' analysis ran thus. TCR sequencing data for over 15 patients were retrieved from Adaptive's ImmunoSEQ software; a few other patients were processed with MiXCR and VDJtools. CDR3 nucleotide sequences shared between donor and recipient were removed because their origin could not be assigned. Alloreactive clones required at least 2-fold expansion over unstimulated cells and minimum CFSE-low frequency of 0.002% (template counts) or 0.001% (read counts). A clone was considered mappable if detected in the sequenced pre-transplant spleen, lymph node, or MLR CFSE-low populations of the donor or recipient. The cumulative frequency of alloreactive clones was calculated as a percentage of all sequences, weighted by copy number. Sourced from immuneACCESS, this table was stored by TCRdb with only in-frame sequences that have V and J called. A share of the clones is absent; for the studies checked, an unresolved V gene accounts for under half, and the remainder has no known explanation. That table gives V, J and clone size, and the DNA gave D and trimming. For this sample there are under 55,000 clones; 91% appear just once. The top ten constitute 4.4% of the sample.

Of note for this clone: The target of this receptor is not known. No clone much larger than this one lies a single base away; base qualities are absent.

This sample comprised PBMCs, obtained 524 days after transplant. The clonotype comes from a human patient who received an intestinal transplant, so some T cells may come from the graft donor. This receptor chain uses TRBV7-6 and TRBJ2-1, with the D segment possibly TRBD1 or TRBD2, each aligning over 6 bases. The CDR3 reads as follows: CASSPSADRGQWEQFF. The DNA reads TGTGCCAGCAGCCCATCGGCGGACCGGGGGCAATGGGAGCAGTTCTTC.